These T cell receptor beta chains were read from a single sample in a study of blood T cell repertoires in COVID-19. The assay was immunoSEQ multiplex PCR, and TCRdb's table has in-frame clones only and misses some. The table shows about 200,000 clones, with 89% occurring only once. The sequenced material came from peripheral blood. These receptors all come from a man in his sixties who had recovered from COVID-19. Each CDR3 is given with its conserved first and last residue. A D gene is named only where the DNA matches it firmly. Size is stated for part of the rows, as once, few or many counts, or as a class when the clone is expanded.

j_gene	abundance	d_gene	v_gene	CDR3aa	CDR3nt
TRBJ1-4	NA	NA	TRBV12-3/TRBV12-4	CASGTGLNEKLFF	TGTGCCAGCGGAACAGGGCTTAATGAAAAACTGTTTTTT
TRBJ2-7	NA	NA	TRBV3-1/TRBV3-2	CASSQDGGSLGSYEQYF	TGTGCCAGCAGCCAAGATGGAGGGTCCTTGGGGTCCTACGAGCAGTACTTC
TRBJ1-6	NA	NA	TRBV15	CATSREPGFSPLHF	TGTGCCACCAGCAGAGAACCGGGATTTTCACCCCTCCACTTT
TRBJ2-3	NA	TRBD2	TRBV7-8	CASSPWGTSGISADTQYF	TGTGCCAGCAGCCCCTGGGGGACTAGCGGGATTTCGGCTGATACGCAGTATTTT
TRBJ2-7	NA	TRBD2	TRBV6-4	CASSDFYWTSGSPHEQYF	TGTGCCAGCAGTGACTTTTACTGGACTAGCGGGAGCCCCCACGAGCAGTACTTC
TRBJ1-4	once	NA	TRBV19	CASRYRATNEKLFF	TGTGCCAGTAGATACAGGGCAACTAATGAAAAACTGTTTTTT
TRBJ1-1	NA	NA	TRBV27	CASAWTAGYTEAFF	TGTGCCAGCGCGTGGACAGCCGGATACACTGAAGCTTTCTTT
TRBJ2-7	NA	NA	TRBV5-4	CASSGAREQYF	TGTGCCAGCAGCGGGGCGCGGGAGCAGTACTTC
TRBJ2-3	NA	TRBD2	TRBV3-1/TRBV3-2	CASSPTGGRDTQYF	TGTGCCAGCAGCCCCACCGGGGGGAGAGATACGCAGTATTTT
TRBJ2-6	NA	NA	TRBV10-1	CASSEAAGASSGANVLTF	TGCGCCAGCAGTGAGGCGGCAGGGGCGAGCTCTGGGGCCAACGTCCTGACTTTC
TRBJ1-3	NA	TRBD1	TRBV6-5	CASSYKRDRVNTIYF	TGTGCCAGCAGTTACAAGCGGGACAGGGTCAACACCATATATTTT
TRBJ2-7	NA	TRBD1	TRBV11-1	CASSLEGTGYYEQYF	TGTGCCAGCAGCTTAGAAGGGACAGGCTACTACGAGCAGTACTTC
TRBJ2-7	NA	TRBD1	TRBV18	CASSLTRGPYEQYF	TGTGCCAGCTCCCTCACAAGGGGGCCCTACGAGCAGTACTTC
TRBJ2-1	NA	TRBD2	TRBV11-2	CASSQGGGRAVGGEQFF	TGTGCCAGCAGCCAGGGAGGCGGGAGGGCCGTCGGCGGTGAGCAGTTCTTC
TRBJ2-2	NA	NA	TRBV9	CASSARVSNTGELFF	TGTGCCAGCAGCGCCAGGGTTTCGAACACCGGGGAGCTGTTTTTT
TRBJ2-2	NA	TRBD1	TRBV10-3	CAISETGTGGANTGELFF	TGTGCCATCAGTGAGACCGGGACAGGGGGTGCGAACACCGGGGAGCTGTTTTTT
TRBJ1-5	NA	NA	TRBV23-1	CARLQHKSNQPQHF	TGCGCCAGGCTACAGCATAAAAGCAATCAGCCCCAGCATTTT
TRBJ1-2	NA	NA	TRBV5-1	CASSGGIGQGGGYTF	TGCGCCAGCAGCGGGGGTATTGGCCAGGGAGGTGGCTACACCTTC
TRBJ2-1	NA	NA	TRBV5-4	CASRPFGGSSYNEQFF	TGTGCCAGCAGACCGTTCGGGGGAAGCTCCTACAATGAGCAGTTCTTC
TRBJ2-5	NA	TRBD2	TRBV4-2	CASSQDGTSGGPGETQYF	TGTGCCAGCAGCCAAGATGGGACTAGCGGGGGGCCGGGAGAGACCCAGTACTTC